What follows are 22 T cell receptor beta chains derived from one specimen sequenced in a study of T-cell memory formation after mild COVID-19. TCRdb independently ran MiXCR on the 5' RACE reads; one entry per CDR3 protein. The sample comprises hundreds of thousands of distinct CDR3 sequences, roughly 23% of which are singletons, and roughly an eighth rests with the top ten. Sequencing used PBMCs or a T cell subset sorted from them (not recorded which). Receptors were obtained from an adult woman who had mild COVID-19 (a few samples of this study predate the infection). Cell type and time point are not known.

This clonotype has ten or more counts. The chain is built from TRBV20-1 and TRBJ2-1; 10 bases line up with TRBD2. This CDR3 region has 16 residues. Germline V gives CDR1 DFQATT, CDR2 SNEGSKA (reference sequence). V dropped 5 bases and J dropped 1; count of bases not matched to a gene: 8. The CDR3: CSAPVASGGSYNEQFF. The CDR3 DNA reads TGCAGTGCTCCCGTAGCTAGCGGGGGATCCTACAATGAGCAGTTCTTC.

A few counts support this clonotype. The chain employs TRBV6-5 and TRBJ2-1; 12 bases line up with TRBD2. Germline CDR1 MNHEY, CDR2 SVGAGI. With 2 bases clipped from V and 8 bases from J, the junction kept 7 bases outside the gene matches. The CDR3 length is 16 residues. The chain's CDR3 is CASSYGGLAGLDEQFF. The DNA for the CDR3 is TGTGCCAGCAGTTACGGCGGACTAGCGGGGTTAGATGAGCAGTTCTTC.

J is TRBJ2-5 and V is TRBV12-3 or TRBV12-4, with 9 bases identical to TRBD2. The CDR3 extends over 13 amino acids. The V and J ends lost 6 bases and 4 bases, in that order; junction bases with no gene match: 3. In nucleotides, the CDR3 is TGTGCCAGCAGAAGAGCGGGGGGAGAGACCCAGTACTTC. It is translated as CASRRAGGETQYF.

V and J are TRBV9 and TRBJ1-3, with no clear D. The CDR3 totals 17 residues. In germline, CDR1 is SGDLS, CDR2 YYNGEE. Deletions cut 0 bases from V and 0 bases from J, with 13 bases between. CDR3 DNA: TGTGCCAGCAGCGTAGCTACATTTCCCTACTCTGGAAACACCATATATTTT. This sequence encodes CASSVATFPYSGNTIYF.

This clonotype was counted at least ten times. J is TRBJ1-1 and V is TRBV12-3 or TRBV12-4; tentative D call: TRBD1 (5 bases). V shed 5 bases and J shed 5 bases, with 12 bases lying between them. The CDR3 runs 13 residues. CDR3 residues: CASSPGGGTEAFF. Here the CDR3 DNA reads TGTGCCAGCAGTCCCGGTGGGGGGACTGAAGCTTTCTTT.

This clonotype was seen only a few times. V gene TRBV29-1 combines with J gene TRBJ2-3; 8 nucleotides agree with TRBD2. The CDR3 runs 14 residues. Germline V gene sequence: CDR1 SQVTM, CDR2 ANQGSEA. V was pared by 4 bases and J by 4 bases, with 7 bases of the junction left unmatched. CDR3 sequence: CSVAAGGDADTQYF. The CDR3 DNA is TGCAGCGTTGCTGCGGGAGGAGACGCAGATACGCAGTATTTT.

The gene calls are TRBV6-5 and TRBJ2-1; the match to TRBD2 covers 10 bases. Germline V gene data show CDR1 as MNHEY and CDR2 as SVGAGI. The CDR3 spans 14 residues. Trimming cost V 7 bases and J 10 bases; bases outside gene matches: 10. The CDR3 nucleotides read TGTGCCAGCATGGCTAGCGGGAGACAACTAGAGCAGTTCTTC. Amino acid sequence: CASMASGRQLEQFF.

In its sample, this clonotype was seen a few times. J is TRBJ2-5 and V is TRBV12-3 or TRBV12-4; possibly TRBD1 for D (6 bases). The ends were cut back, 4 bases at V and 5 bases at J, with 20 bases in the middle. The CDR3 is 16 residues long. The CDR3: CASSYRSGHRRETQYF. CDR3 bases: TGTGCCAGCAGTTACAGATCGGGACACAGGAGGGAGACCCAGTACTTC.

The table lists this clonotype with a few counts. The genes are TRBV4-2 and TRBJ2-7, with 12 bases that match TRBD2. The germline CDR1 and CDR2 sequences are LGHNA and YNFKEQ. V lost 0 bases, J lost 1 base, and 1 base stayed unmatched. The CDR3 has 16 amino acids. In DNA form, the CDR3 reads TGTGCCAGCAGCCAAGATACTAGCGGGAGGTCCTACGAGCAGTACTTC. It is translated as CASSQDTSGRSYEQYF.

This rearrangement joins TRBV7-9 to TRBJ2-3; D is perhaps TRBD1 (6 bases). This CDR3 spans 22 amino acids. CDR1 and CDR2 from the germline V gene are SEHNR and FQNEAQ (reference sequence). Trimming took off 4 bases at V and 0 bases at J, with 32 bases between the two ends. CDR3 region: CASSSPISGQLTFSTSTDTQYF. The CDR3 coding sequence is TGTGCCAGCAGCTCGCCGATATCAGGACAGCTAACCTTTTCCACTAGCACAGATACGCAGTATTTT.

The genes are TRBV27 and TRBJ2-7; 9 bases are shared with TRBD2. The CDR3 is 14 amino acids. Germline CDR1 reads MNHEY; CDR2 reads SMNVEV (reference sequence). V dropped 4 bases and J dropped 2; count of bases not matched to a gene: 3. Here the CDR3 reads CASSYSGGPYEQYF. The CDR3 DNA reads as TGTGCCAGCAGTTATAGCGGGGGACCCTACGAGCAGTACTTC.

CDR3 nucleotide sequence: TGTGCCAGCAGCGTACAAGCGGGGCCTCCTGGATACGGGGATAATACGCAGTATTTT. It translates to CASSVQAGPPGYGDNTQYF. The rearrangement uses TRBV9 and TRBJ2-3; 7 bases agree with TRBD2. Germline CDR1 reads SGDLS; CDR2 reads YYNGEE. This CDR3 has 19 residues. V lost 1 base, J lost 7 bases, and 21 bases stayed unmatched.

This clonotype was found a few times. This sequence joins TRBV25-1 and TRBJ1-2, with 8 bases fitting TRBD1. Germline CDR1 reads MGHDK; CDR2 reads SYGVNS. This CDR3 has 16 amino acids. V was clipped by 6 bases and J by 1 base; unmatched bases: 10. Written as DNA, the CDR3 is TGTGCCAGCAGAGCCGACAGGGGCGAAATTAACTATGGCTACACCTTC. Its translation is CASRADRGEINYGYTF.

The J gene is TRBJ2-7, the V gene TRBV7-8; the match to TRBD1 covers 11 bases. CDR1 is SGHVS, CDR2 FQNEAQ, per germline. The J segment lost 4 bases and the V segment lost 2 bases, leaving 10 bases of the junction unmatched. The CDR3 is made up of 17 amino acids. CDR3 in DNA: TGTGCCAGCAGCTTATTAGGACAGGGGGCCACCAATTACGAGCAGTACTTC. Its translation: CASSLLGQGATNYEQYF.

CDR3 sequence reads: CASSPRSLYEQYF. The CDR3 DNA follows: TGTGCCAGCTCCCCCAGGAGCCTCTACGAGCAGTACTTC. V is TRBV18 and J is TRBJ2-7; unclear D gene. The length of the CDR3 is 13 residues. V dropped 6 bases and J dropped 3 bases, with 12 bases sitting between them. Germline V gene lookup returns CDR1 KGHSH and CDR2 LQKENI. The full variable domain, rest sourced from reference TRBV18 and TRBJ2-7, is NAGVMQNPRHLVRRRGQEARLRCSPMKGHSHVYWYRQLPEEGLKFMVYLQKENIIDESGMPKERFSAEFPKEGPSILRIQQVVRGDSAAYFCASSPRSLYEQYFGPGTRLTVT.

This chain links TRBV27 with TRBJ2-7; D call uncertain. The length of the CDR3 is 13 residues. From germline, CDR1 is MNHEY and CDR2 SMNVEV (reference sequence). Trimming took off 0 bases at V and 2 bases at J, with 5 bases between the two ends. The CDR3 reads CASSLSHTYEQYF. For the CDR3, the DNA is TGTGCCAGCAGTTTATCACATACCTACGAGCAGTACTTC.

This chain uses TRBV7-9 with TRBJ2-3; D is unresolved. V lost 0 bases and J 0 bases, leaving 7 bases between the germline ends. In germline, CDR1 is SEHNR, CDR2 FQNEAQ (reference sequence). The CDR3 covers 15 residues. The CDR3 spells CASSLARTSTDTQYF. The CDR3 nucleotides read TGTGCCAGCAGCTTAGCCAGAACTAGCACAGATACGCAGTATTTT.

The chain uses TRBV12-3 or TRBV12-4 and TRBJ2-2; either TRBD1 or TRBD2 may fit D (6 bases each). V lost 8 bases and J 5 bases, leaving 12 bases between the germline ends. The CDR3 sequence is 13 residues long. CDR3 nucleotide sequence: TGTGCCAGCCAACGGAGGGGGACCGGGGAGCTGTTTTTT. Translated, it gives CASQRRGTGELFF.

This clonotype has a single count. The chain combines TRBV24-1 with TRBJ2-3; TRBD1 aligns across 9 bases. Losses at the gene ends were 3 bases for V and 2 bases for J; bases not matched to a gene: 11. CDR3 length equals 18 residues. The germline V gene has CDR1 KGHDR and CDR2 SFDVKD. The CDR3 region has the DNA TGTGCCACCAGTGATCCCGTCGGGACAGGGATGAACACAGATACGCAGTATTTT. This translates into CATSDPVGTGMNTDTQYF.

This clonotype showed up just a few times. This chain uses TRBV12-3 or TRBV12-4 with TRBJ2-1; 10 nucleotides line up with TRBD2. The CDR3 covers 16 residues. V was clipped by 6 bases and J by 1 base; unmatched bases: 6. CDR3 protein: CASRPPGLASYNEQFF. As DNA, the CDR3 is TGTGCCAGCAGGCCCCCGGGACTAGCGTCCTACAATGAGCAGTTCTTC.

The chain employs TRBV19 and TRBJ2-1; TRBD2 agrees at 8 bases. Germline V CDR1 and CDR2: LNHDA, SQIVND (reference sequence). The CDR3 totals 12 residues. Unmatched junction bases numbered 8, after V lost 3 bases and J lost 16 bases. CDR3 residues: CASSISGLDYFF. CDR3 DNA: TGTGCCAGTAGTATTTCGGGACTAGACTACTTCTTC.

This clonotype was detected a few times. The chain carries TRBV20-1 and TRBJ2-7; 8 positions match TRBD2. Germline V lookup: CDR1 DFQATT, CDR2 SNEGSKA (reference sequence). The CDR3 has 12 residues. V gave up 4 bases and J gave up 10 bases; unmatched junction bases: 9. CDR3 region: CSATPGGARQYF. DNA of the CDR3: TGCAGTGCTACCCCGGGGGGGGCCCGCCAGTACTTC.